This TCR beta chain was retrieved from a study of blood T cell repertoires in COVID-19. In the study overall: Both acute and convalescent COVID-19 samples were obtained from the United States, Italy and Spain. Nucleic acid was either cDNA or gDNA, and it came from T cells, B-cell-depleted T cells, or PBMCs.

TCRdb's copy holds only in-frame clones and misses some; the assay was immunoSEQ multiplex PCR. The table has 85,000 to 130,000 clones, 80% to 90% seen once; the top ten hold roughly 5%. Germline CDR1 and CDR2: LGHDT and YNNKEL (reference sequence). The CDR3 runs 16 residues. The trim removed 4 bases at V and 2 bases at J, leaving 3 bases unmatched. J is TRBJ2-5 and V is TRBV3-1 (or the pseudogene TRBV3-2); 14 bases agree with TRBD2. This sequence was found in a man aged 55 to 70 with acute or convalescent COVID-19. Sequences were obtained from peripheral blood. The CDR3 region has the DNA TGTGCCAGCAGCCTGGGACTAGCGGGGGCACAAGAGACCCAGTACTTC. This codes for CASSLGLAGAQETQYF.